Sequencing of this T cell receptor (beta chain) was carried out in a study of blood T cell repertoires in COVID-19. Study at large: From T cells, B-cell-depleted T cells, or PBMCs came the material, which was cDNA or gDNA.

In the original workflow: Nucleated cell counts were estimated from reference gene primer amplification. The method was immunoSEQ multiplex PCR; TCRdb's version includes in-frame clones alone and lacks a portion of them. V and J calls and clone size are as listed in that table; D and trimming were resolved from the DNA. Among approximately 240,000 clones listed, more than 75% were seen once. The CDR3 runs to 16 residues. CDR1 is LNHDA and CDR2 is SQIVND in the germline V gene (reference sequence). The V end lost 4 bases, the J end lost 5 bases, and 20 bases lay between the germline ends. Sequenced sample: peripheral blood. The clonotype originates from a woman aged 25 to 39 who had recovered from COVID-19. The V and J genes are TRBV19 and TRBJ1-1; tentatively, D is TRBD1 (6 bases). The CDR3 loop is CASSRSWRGRSTEAFF. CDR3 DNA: TGTGCCAGTAGTAGGAGCTGGCGGGGGCGGAGTACTGAAGCTTTCTTT.